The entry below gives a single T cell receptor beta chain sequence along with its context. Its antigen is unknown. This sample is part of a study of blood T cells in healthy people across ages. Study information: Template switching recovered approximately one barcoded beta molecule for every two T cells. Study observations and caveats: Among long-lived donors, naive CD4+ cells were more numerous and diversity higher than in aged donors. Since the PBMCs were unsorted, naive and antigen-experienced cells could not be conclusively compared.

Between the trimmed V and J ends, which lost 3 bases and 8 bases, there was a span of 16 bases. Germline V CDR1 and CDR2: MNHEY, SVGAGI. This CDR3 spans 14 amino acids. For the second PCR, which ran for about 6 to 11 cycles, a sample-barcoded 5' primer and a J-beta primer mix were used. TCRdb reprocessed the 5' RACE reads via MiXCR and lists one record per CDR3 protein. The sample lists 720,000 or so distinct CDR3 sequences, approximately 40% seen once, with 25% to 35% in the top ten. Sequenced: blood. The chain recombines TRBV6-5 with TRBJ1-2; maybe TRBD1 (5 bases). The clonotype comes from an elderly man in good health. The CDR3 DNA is TGTGCCAGCAGTTATTCTTCACTAAAGGGGGGCTACACCTTC. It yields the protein CASSYSSLKGGYTF.